The 18 T cell receptor beta chains listed next were all sequenced from one sample in a study of T cell repertoires in cytomegalovirus infection. Their target antigens are unknown. TCRdb independently ran MiXCR on the reads; one entry per CDR3 protein. The sample consists of hundreds of thousands of distinct CDR3 sequences, approximately 46% of them appearing once. This specimen consisted of cultured PBMCs, obtained from culture after CMV antigen stimulation. The receptors originated from a human donor in good health (CMV status not recorded). Some clones in this sample may be carry-over from other donors' samples.

The V gene is TRBV10-3, the J gene TRBJ1-1; possibly TRBD1 for D (5 bases). The CDR3 runs 12 residues. Germline V gene data show CDR1 as ENHRY and CDR2 as SYGVKD. V was pared by 4 bases and J by 4 bases, with 7 bases between. CDR3 nucleotide sequence: TGTGCCATCAGTGTGGGGGGCACTGAAGCTTTCTTT. Translated, it gives CAISVGGTEAFF.

Of note for this clonotype: An end of the junction does not agree with germline; a read error may underlie this. The genes are TRBV5-3 and TRBJ1-5; D is undetermined. TRBV5-3 is treated as an ORF (open reading frame) with a function not yet certain. The CDR3 has 14 amino acids. This CDR3 is CASSLGPRDQPQHF. CDR3 sequence (DNA): TGTGCCAGCAGCTTGGGCCCGCGGGATCAGCCCCAGCATTTT.

This rearrangement joins TRBV20-1 to TRBJ2-3; D might be TRBD1 (7 bases). The CDR3 is 13 residues long. Between the trimmed V and J ends, which lost 6 bases and 2 bases, there was a span of 12 bases. Germline V lookup: CDR1 DFQATT, CDR2 SNEGSKA (reference sequence). The CDR3 sequence: CSAGGGVTDTQYF. For the CDR3, the DNA is TGCAGTGCAGGAGGGGGCGTCACAGATACGCAGTATTTT.

This clonotype was seen more than once but under ten times. CDR3 amino acids: CASSSQGLGVAQYF. In nucleotides, the CDR3 is TGTGCCAGCAGTAGTCAGGGACTCGGGGTGGCCCAGTACTTC. The J gene is TRBJ2-5, the V gene TRBV6-2 or TRBV6-3, with D perhaps matching TRBD2 (6 bases). In germline, CDR1 is MNHEY, CDR2 SVGEGT. The CDR3 has 14 amino acids. V was cut by 5 bases and J by 9 bases, with 19 bases left in between.

This clonotype was detected only a few times. V gene TRBV5-4 combines with J gene TRBJ2-2; no reliable D call. Germline CDR1 reads SGHNT; CDR2 reads YYREEE (reference sequence). The CDR3 contains 15 residues. V was pared by 2 bases and J by 2 bases, with 10 bases between. The CDR3 reads CASSFSAGNTGELFF. The CDR3 coding sequence is TGTGCCAGCAGCTTCTCTGCTGGAAACACCGGGGAGCTGTTTTTT.

This clonotype was detected only a few times. The rearrangement joins TRBV28 to TRBJ2-7; TRBD2 is a possible D gene (6 bases). Per the germline V gene, CDR1 is MDHEN and CDR2 is SYDVKM. V was cut by 3 bases and J by 6 bases, with 15 bases left in between. This CDR3 contains 14 residues. The CDR3 sequence: CASSLGRAGSEQYF. CDR3 coding DNA: TGTGCCAGCAGTTTGGGCAGGGCGGGATCCGAGCAGTACTTC.

The chain links TRBV7-9 to TRBJ2-5; a weak D match, TRBD1 (6 bases). Trimming shortened V by 6 bases and J by 0 bases, and 11 bases separated the two germline ends. CDR1 and CDR2 from the germline V gene are SEHNR and FQNEAQ (reference sequence). The CDR3 is 14 residues long. The CDR3 DNA is TGTGCCAGCAGTTTAAGGGGGAACCAAGAGACCCAGTACTTC. It is translated as CASSLRGNQETQYF.

The chain combines TRBV7-3 with TRBJ2-2; D gene uncertain. V was cut by 7 bases and J by 5 bases, with 14 bases left in between. This CDR3 region has 14 residues. CDR1 is SGHTA and CDR2 is FQGTGA in the germline V gene. For the CDR3, the DNA is TGTGCCAGCAACCCATTGTTCGGGACCGGGGAGCTGTTTTTT. Its translation is CASNPLFGTGELFF.

The genes are TRBV10-3 and TRBJ1-3, with 7 bases aligning to TRBD1. Losses at the gene ends were 6 bases for V and 0 bases for J; bases not matched to a gene: 5. Germline-derived CDR1 and CDR2 are ENHRY and SYGVKD. The CDR3 covers 15 residues. CDR3 nucleotide sequence: TGTGCCATCAGCCTAACAGGGGCCTCTGGAAACACCATATATTTT. This codes for CAISLTGASGNTIYF.

J is TRBJ2-5 and V is TRBV7-6, with 7 positions matching TRBD2. Per the germline V gene, CDR1 is SGHVS and CDR2 is FNYEAQ. CDR3 length equals 20 residues. V dropped 1 base and J dropped 2; count of bases not matched to a gene: 19. CDR3 in DNA: TGTGCCAGCAGCTTAGGAGCCCCCCACCCTCTTACTAGCGCTCAAGAGACCCAGTACTTC. Translation: CASSLGAPHPLTSAQETQYF.

This clonotype has more than one count but fewer than ten. The rearrangement links TRBV10-3 to TRBJ1-4, with a possible D match to TRBD1 (6 bases). Germline V gene lookup returns CDR1 ENHRY and CDR2 SYGVKD. The germline V and J ends were trimmed by 3 bases and 5 bases, with 13 bases remaining between them. The length of the CDR3 is 15 residues. CDR3 nucleotide sequence: TGTGCCATCAGTGACTCAGGGGTGAAGAATGAAAAACTGTTTTTT. Translation gives CAISDSGVKNEKLFF.

This rearrangement joins TRBV20-1 to TRBJ2-2; D is perhaps TRBD1 (5 bases). Germline assignment: CDR1 DFQATT and CDR2 SNEGSKA (reference sequence). The CDR3 loop spans 13 amino acids. V was clipped by 6 bases and J by 2 bases, with 10 bases between them. The CDR3 is CSAPDSNTGELFF. As DNA, the CDR3 is TGCAGTGCCCCAGACAGCAACACCGGGGAGCTGTTTTTT.

The CDR3 region is CASSLGVSETQYF. The CDR3 DNA reads as TGTGCCAGCAGCTTAGGAGTCTCAGAGACCCAGTACTTC. This sequence joins TRBV7-2 and TRBJ2-5; D gene unclear. The CDR3 runs 13 residues. Trimming removed 1 base from V and 4 bases from J, with 7 bases in between. Germline V gives CDR1 SGHTA, CDR2 FQGNSA.

V is TRBV7-9 and J is TRBJ2-2, with TRBD1 matching 9 bases. CDR3 size: 20 residues. Germline V gives CDR1 SEHNR, CDR2 FQNEAQ (reference sequence). The V gene end was trimmed by 1 base and the J gene end by 3 bases; junction bases not matched to a gene: 15. The CDR3 coding sequence is TGTGCCAGCAGCTTAGTCGGACCCCAGAAGCACAGGGGGCACACCGGGGAGCTGTTTTTT. Translation gives CASSLVGPQKHRGHTGELFF.

This chain connects TRBV7-8 to TRBJ1-2, with D unresolved. CDR1 is SGHVS and CDR2 is FQNEAQ in the germline V gene. The CDR3 contains 17 residues. Trimming pared 5 bases from V and 4 bases from J, leaving 23 bases between. This CDR3 is CASSARHGLQRAYGYTF. CDR3 DNA: TGTGCCAGCAGCGCGCGCCACGGGCTACAGAGGGCCTATGGCTACACCTTC.

The chain is built from TRBV25-1 and TRBJ2-5; D uncertain. The CDR3 spans 15 residues. Germline V lookup: CDR1 MGHDK, CDR2 SYGVNS. V lost 4 bases to trimming and J lost 0 bases, with 12 bases between them. This CDR3 reads CASSVGYADQETQYF. The CDR3, as DNA: TGTGCCAGCAGTGTCGGGTATGCGGACCAAGAGACCCAGTACTTC.

The rearrangement joins TRBV29-1 to TRBJ2-5; D might be TRBD1 or TRBD2, each matching 5 bases. The CDR3 extends over 13 amino acids. From germline, CDR1 is SQVTM and CDR2 ANQGSEA. V was cut by 6 bases and J by 0 bases, with 11 bases left in between. The CDR3 nucleotides read TGCAGCGTCACCGGGACCCACCAAGAGACCCAGTACTTC. Encoded protein: CSVTGTHQETQYF.

This clonotype was detected only a few times. The chain recombines TRBV11-3 with TRBJ2-3; D might be TRBD1 or TRBD2, each matching 6 bases. V was trimmed by 4 bases and J by 6 bases, leaving 17 bases between them. CDR3 length: 15 residues. Germline V lookup: CDR1 SGHNT, CDR2 YENEEA. The CDR3 DNA follows: TGTGCCAGCAGCTCGACGGGGGCGCTTGCCGATACGCAGTATTTT. Amino acid sequence: CASSSTGALADTQYF.